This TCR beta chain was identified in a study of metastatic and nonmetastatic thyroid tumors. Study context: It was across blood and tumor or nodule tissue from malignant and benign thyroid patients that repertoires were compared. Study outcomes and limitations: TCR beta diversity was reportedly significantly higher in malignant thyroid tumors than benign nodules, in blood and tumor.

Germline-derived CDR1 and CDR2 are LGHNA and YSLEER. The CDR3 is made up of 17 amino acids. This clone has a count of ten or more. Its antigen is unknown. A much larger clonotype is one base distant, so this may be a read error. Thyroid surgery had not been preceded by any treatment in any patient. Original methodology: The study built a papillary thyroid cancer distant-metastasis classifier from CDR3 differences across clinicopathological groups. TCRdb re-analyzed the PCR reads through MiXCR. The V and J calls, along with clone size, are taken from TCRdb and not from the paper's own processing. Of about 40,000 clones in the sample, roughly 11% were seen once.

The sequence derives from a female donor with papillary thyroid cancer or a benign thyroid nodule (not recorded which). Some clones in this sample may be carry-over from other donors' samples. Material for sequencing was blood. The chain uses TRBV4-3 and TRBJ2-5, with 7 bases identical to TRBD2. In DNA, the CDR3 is TGCGCCAGCAGCCAAGATGGGAGCGGGGTGTACCAAGAGACCCAGTGCTTC. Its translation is CASSQDGSGVYQETQCF.